What follows is one T cell receptor beta chain and its context. This specimen comes from a study of blood T cell repertoires in COVID-19. Across the whole study: Donors in the United States, Italy and Spain gave samples during acute or convalescent COVID-19. Sources were T cells, B-cell-depleted T cells, or PBMCs; the material itself was cDNA or gDNA.

Sequenced by immunoSEQ multiplex PCR; TCRdb stores in-frame clones only, minus some. The sample lists about 63,000 clones; around 83% were seen once. The J segment lost 8 bases and the V segment lost 3 bases, leaving 9 bases of the junction unmatched. In germline, CDR1 is MNHEY, CDR2 SMNVEV (reference sequence). This CDR3 spans 16 amino acids. Sequenced: peripheral blood. The gene calls are TRBV27 and TRBJ2-3; TRBD2 agrees at 12 bases. This receptor was identified in a human donor in a cohort sampled during active COVID-19. The CDR3 loop is CASSFGLAGGPGTQYF. The CDR3 DNA reads TGTGCCAGCAGTTTCGGGCTAGCGGGAGGGCCGGGTACGCAGTATTTT.